This T cell receptor beta chain came from a study of radiotherapy plus CTLA-4 blockade in lung cancer. Study-level background: Disease control was present in under 35% of patients, and objective responses in approximately 20%. Notes on the study in general: Alongside interferon-beta, early blood T cell clone dynamics were reportedly the best predictor of response.

CDR1 and CDR2 (germline): LNHDA, SQIVND (reference sequence). V shed 5 bases, J shed 7 bases, and the junction held 7 bases outside the gene matches. This CDR3 is 15 amino acids long. Comment on this clone: What it recognizes is unknown.

The protocol was immunoSEQ multiplex PCR, while the TCRdb copy is restricted to in-frame clones and leaves out a portion. The sample has about 100,000 clones, 80% to 90% seen once. The sample in question was peripheral blood, obtained from a patient treated with radiotherapy plus ipilimumab. The chain carries TRBV19 and TRBJ2-1; 11 bases map to TRBD1. This TCR was recovered from a human donor with non-small cell lung cancer who had stable disease on radiotherapy plus ipilimumab. CDR3 protein: CASSSTGTGGNEQFF. The CDR3 DNA is TGTGCCAGTAGTTCGACCGGGACAGGGGGAAATGAGCAGTTCTTC.